This T cell receptor beta chain was found in a study of a mutant IDH1 vaccine in newly diagnosed glioma. On the study more broadly: Mean patient age was around 40 years; around 60% were male and about 40% female. Patients' prior therapy spanned radiotherapy, temozolomide, or both; most underwent both. Week 35 was assigned to visit V12, and week 47 was assigned to visit V13.

The time point denotes: week 47, end of study. Each dose delivered 300 ug of mutant IDH1 20-mer peptide subcutaneously with imiquimod. Vaccination of patients was performed eight times, in weeks 1, 3, 5, 7, 11, 15, 19 and 23. This clone has a single count. Its antigen is undetermined. TCRdb's table, derived via immunoSEQ multiplex PCR, lists solely in-frame clones and lacks some. The table includes tens of thousands of clones, around four fifths detected once. CDR3 length: 16 residues. The trim removed 5 bases at V and 3 bases at J, leaving 10 bases unmatched. Germline assignment: CDR1 SGHAT and CDR2 FQNNGV.

This TCR was recovered from a young man with glioma. Sample: PBMCs, taken from a glioma patient whose treatment included an IDH1 peptide vaccine. V and J are TRBV11-2 and TRBJ2-5; TRBD1 aligns across 9 bases. The CDR3 is CASSPFRTGAKETQYF. CDR3 coding DNA: TGTGCCAGCAGCCCCTTCCGGACAGGGGCGAAAGAGACCCAGTACTTC.